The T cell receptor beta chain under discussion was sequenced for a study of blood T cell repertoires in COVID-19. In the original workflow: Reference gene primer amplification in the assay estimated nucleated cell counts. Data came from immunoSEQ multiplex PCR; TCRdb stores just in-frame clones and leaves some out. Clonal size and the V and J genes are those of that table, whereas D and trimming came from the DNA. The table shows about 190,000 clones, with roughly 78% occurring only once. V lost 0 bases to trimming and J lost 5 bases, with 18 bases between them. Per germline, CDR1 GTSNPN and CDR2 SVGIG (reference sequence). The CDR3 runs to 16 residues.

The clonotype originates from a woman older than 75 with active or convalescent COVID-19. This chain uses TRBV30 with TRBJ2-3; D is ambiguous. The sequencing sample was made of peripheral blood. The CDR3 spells CAWSVTRQMVGDTQYF. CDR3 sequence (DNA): TGTGCCTGGAGTGTTACCAGGCAGATGGTTGGAGATACGCAGTATTTT.